This T cell receptor (beta chain) was identified in a study of Graves' ophthalmopathy and Graves' hyperthyroidism. Study in general: Specimen type is peripheral blood, obtained at initial diagnosis before any treatment.

The CDR3 covers 13 residues. V lost 0 bases, J lost 9 bases, and 6 bases lay in between. Germline V gene sequence: CDR1 MNHNS, CDR2 SASEGT. Findings and limits, study-wide: Forecasting of ophthalmopathy progression by the model achieved roughly 69% sensitivity and roughly 78% specificity.

Patients were diagnosed from clinical symptoms, serum thyroxine, TRAb, thyroid ultrasound and orbital computed tomography. PBMCs originated in 10 ml of fresh peripheral blood. In its sample, this clonotype was seen many times. Its matching antigen is unknown. Scientists amplified the TCR beta CDR3 regions from RNA transcripts. Second-round multiplex PCR followed a first-round RT-PCR using HTBI primers. TCRdb itself ran the multiplex PCR reads through MiXCR, one entry per CDR3 protein. The sample lists about 420,000 distinct CDR3 sequences, around 20% occurring once. The TCR originated in a woman aged 18-30 years with stable Graves' hyperthyroidism. This chain connects TRBV6-1 to TRBJ1-6; no firm D call. What was sequenced was peripheral blood. CDR3 coding DNA: TGTGCCAGCAGTGAAGCGCGGGGTTCACCCCTCCACTTT. Translation: CASSEARGSPLHF.